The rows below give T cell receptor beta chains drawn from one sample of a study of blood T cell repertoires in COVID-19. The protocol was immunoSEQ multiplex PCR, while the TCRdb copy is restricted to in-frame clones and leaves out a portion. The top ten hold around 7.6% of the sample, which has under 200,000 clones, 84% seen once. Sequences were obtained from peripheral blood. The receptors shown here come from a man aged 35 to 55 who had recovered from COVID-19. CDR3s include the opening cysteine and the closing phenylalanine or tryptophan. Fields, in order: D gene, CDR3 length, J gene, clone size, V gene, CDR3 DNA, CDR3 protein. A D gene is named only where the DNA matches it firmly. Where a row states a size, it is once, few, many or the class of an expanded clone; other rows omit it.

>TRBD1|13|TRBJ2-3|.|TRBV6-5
TGTGCCAGCAGTTGGACAGGGGGAGATACGCAGTATTTT
CASSWTGGDTQYF
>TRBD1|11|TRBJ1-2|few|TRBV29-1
TGCAGCGTAACTACAGGGGCTGGCTACACCTTC
CSVTTGAGYTF
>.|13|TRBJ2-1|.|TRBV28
TGTGCCAGCAGTGGCGACACCTACAATGAGCAGTTCTTC
CASSGDTYNEQFF
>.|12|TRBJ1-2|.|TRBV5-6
TGTGCCAGCAGCATAGTGAACTATGGCTACACCTTC
CASSIVNYGYTF
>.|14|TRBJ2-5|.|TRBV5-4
TGTGCCAGCAGTCGACTAGGGGGCGAAGAGACCCAGTACTTC
CASSRLGGEETQYF
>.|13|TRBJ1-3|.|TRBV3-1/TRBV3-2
TGTGCCAGTAAAAGGGGTTCTTTGGACACCATATATTTT
CASKRGSLDTIYF
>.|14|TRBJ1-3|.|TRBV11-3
TGTGCCAGCAGCTTACCGGGGTCCGGAAACACCATATATTTT
CASSLPGSGNTIYF
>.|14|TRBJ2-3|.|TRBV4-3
TGCGCCAGCAGCCAAGGGCGGGGCACAGATACGCAGTATTTT
CASSQGRGTDTQYF
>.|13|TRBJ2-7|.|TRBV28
TGTGCCAGCAGTACAGGGCGGTCCTACGAGCAGTACTTC
CASSTGRSYEQYF
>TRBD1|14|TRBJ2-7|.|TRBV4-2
TGTGCCAGCAGCCAGGGGACAGGGGGTCGGGAGCAGTACTTC
CASSQGTGGREQYF
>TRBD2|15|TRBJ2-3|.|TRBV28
TGTGCCAGCAGTGAGATAGCGGGCGGCACAGATACGCAGTATTTT
CASSEIAGGTDTQYF
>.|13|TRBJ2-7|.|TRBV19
TGTGCCAGTAGTATACGTCTAGCCTACGAGCAGTACTTC
CASSIRLAYEQYF
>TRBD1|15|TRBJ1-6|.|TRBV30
TGTGCCTGGAGTTCGGCAGGGGGCTCTAATTCACCCCTCCACTTT
CAWSSAGGSNSPLHF
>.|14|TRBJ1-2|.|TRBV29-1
TGCAGCGTTGAAGGTAGTCCTTCGGGCTATGGCTACACCTTC
CSVEGSPSGYGYTF
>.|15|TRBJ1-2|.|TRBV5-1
TGCGCCAGCAGCTCTCTGGGACTTCCCCAGGATGGCTACACCTTC
CASSSLGLPQDGYTF
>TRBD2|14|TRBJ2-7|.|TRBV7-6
TGTGCCAGCAGTCCCACTAGCGGAGCCTACGAGCAGTACTTC
CASSPTSGAYEQYF
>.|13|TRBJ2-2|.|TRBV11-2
TGTGCCAGCAGGGGAGGGGGCACCGGGGAGCTGTTTTTT
CASRGGGTGELFF
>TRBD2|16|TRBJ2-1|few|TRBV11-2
TGTGCCAGCAGCTCCGCGGTCGGGGGGTTCCACAATGAGCAGTTCTTC
CASSSAVGGFHNEQFF
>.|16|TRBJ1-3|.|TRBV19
TGTGCCAGTAGTGAGCGGACGGCCTTCTCTGGAAACACCATATATTTT
CASSERTAFSGNTIYF
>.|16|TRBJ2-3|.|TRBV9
TGTGCCAGCCCCGAAACCGAGGGGGACAGCACAGATACGCAGTATTTT
CASPETEGDSTDTQYF
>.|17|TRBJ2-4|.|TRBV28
TGTGCCAGCACTTTAGGGGGAGGGCCCTTAGCCAAAAACATTCAGTACTTC
CASTLGGGPLAKNIQYF
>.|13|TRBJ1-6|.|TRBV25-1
TGTGCCAGCAGTCGGGGGGCTGTGGGACCCCTCCACTTT
CASSRGAVGPLHF
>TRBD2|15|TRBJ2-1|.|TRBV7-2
TGTGCCAGCAGCTTAGGTACTAGCGGCCCGCGGCAGCAGTTCTTC
CASSLGTSGPRQQFF
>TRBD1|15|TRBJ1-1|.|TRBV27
TGTGCCAGCAGGCCCCCTGACAGGGCGGACACTGAAGCTTTCTTT
CASRPPDRADTEAFF
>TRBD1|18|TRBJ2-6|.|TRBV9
TGTGCCAGCAGCTCCAGGACAGGGGGTAGCTCTGGGGCCAACGTCCTGACTTTC
CASSSRTGGSSGANVLTF
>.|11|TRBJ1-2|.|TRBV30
TGTGCCTGGAGTTACATCTATGGCTACACCTTC
CAWSYIYGYTF
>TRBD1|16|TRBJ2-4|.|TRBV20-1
TGCAGTGCTAGTAGAGCGGACAGGGACGCCAAAAACATTCAGTACTTC
CSASRADRDAKNIQYF
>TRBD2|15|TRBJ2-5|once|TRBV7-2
TGTGCCAGCAGCTTAGTCGGGGGGTCCCAAGAGACCCAGTACTTC
CASSLVGGSQETQYF
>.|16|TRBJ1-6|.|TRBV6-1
TGTGCCAGCAGTGGAACCGGACGGGAATATAATTCACCCCTCCACTTT
CASSGTGREYNSPLHF
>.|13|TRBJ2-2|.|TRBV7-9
TGTGCCAGCAGCATCTCAGGGACCGGGGAGCTGTTTTTT
CASSISGTGELFF
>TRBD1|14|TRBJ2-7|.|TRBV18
TGTGCCAGCTCACCACGACAGGGGGGTTACGAGCAGTACTTC
CASSPRQGGYEQYF
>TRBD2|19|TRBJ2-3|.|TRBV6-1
TGTGCCAGCAGTGAAGCGCATAGCGGGGGCTCCGATTTCACAGATACGCAGTATTTT
CASSEAHSGGSDFTDTQYF
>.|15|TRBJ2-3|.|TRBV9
TGTGCCAGCACCCTAAACGACAGGAGCACAGATACGCAGTATTTT
CASTLNDRSTDTQYF
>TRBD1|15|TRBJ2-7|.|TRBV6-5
TGTGCCAGCAGGTCGAGACAGGGTGGTGTCTACGAGCAGTACTTC
CASRSRQGGVYEQYF